These T cell receptor beta chains were read from a single sample in a study of blood T cell repertoires in COVID-19. TCRdb keeps only in-frame clones here, not all; method: immunoSEQ multiplex PCR. The sample has under 150,000 clones, 85% to 90% seen once. The sample taken for sequencing was peripheral blood. The receptors were sampled from a man in his fifties with active or convalescent COVID-19. The conserved cysteine and the conserved F or W are not part of the CDR3 here.

cdr3_length j_call v_call cdr3_aa
14 TRBJ2-5 TRBV7-2 ASSPGLAGGQETQY
12 TRBJ2-2 TRBV24-1 ATCGQPYTGELF
13 TRBJ1-4 TRBV19 ASSPGGAGNEKLF
10 TRBJ2-5 TRBV2 ASKSGQETQY
13 TRBJ1-4 TRBV18 ASSPFWQGSEKLF
13 TRBJ1-3 TRBV9 ASSSGETVGNTIY
12 TRBJ1-1 TRBV15 ATSRGDIDTEAF
12 TRBJ2-7 TRBV19 ASSIIGESYEQY
14 TRBJ1-1 TRBV19 ASRITGAKMNTEAF
13 TRBJ1-2 TRBV15 ATSRDRGTGYGYT
15 TRBJ1-5 TRBV28 ASSFGGWTDSNQPQH
12 TRBJ1-2 TRBV9 ASSEGAWSYGYT
11 TRBJ2-5 TRBV28 ASSLGTEETQY
14 TRBJ2-3 TRBV5-1 ASSAVLEAGTDTQY
14 TRBJ1-3 TRBV6-5 ASSYTIRGGGNTIY
12 TRBJ2-7 TRBV7-3 ASSFGGAKDEQY
13 TRBJ1-3 TRBV27 ASSLSRGSGNTIY
13 TRBJ1-1 TRBV29-1 SVEPSSGGNTEAF
13 TRBJ1-5 TRBV7-6 ASSLVGGPNQPQH
15 TRBJ1-6 TRBV10-1 ATWERVAPRRNSPLH
15 TRBJ2-7 TRBV19 ASSLTGGRGRAYEQY
15 TRBJ2-1 TRBV7-9 ASSDRERVGVYNEQF
16 TRBJ2-1 TRBV19 ASSRLAGELSGYNEQF
11 TRBJ2-5 TRBV29-1 SVEAGVWETQY
14 TRBJ1-5 TRBV6-1 ASREGQGAPAQPQH
13 TRBJ2-3 TRBV24-1 ATSPSGRWTDTQY
13 TRBJ1-4 TRBV3-1/TRBV3-2 ASSRLGEGGEKLF
12 TRBJ1-4 TRBV4-2 ASSEDFGQEKLF
13 TRBJ1-5 TRBV27 ASSFSRGSNQPQH
13 TRBJ2-7 TRBV19 ASSLYRDRVGVQY
12 TRBJ2-2 TRBV14 ASSQARFTGELF
9 TRBJ2-1 TRBV12-3/TRBV12-4 ASSYINEQF
13 TRBJ1-1 TRBV10-3 AISEYDSSNTEAF
13 TRBJ2-3 TRBV2 ASTKDRGSGDTQY
11 TRBJ1-2 TRBV12-3/TRBV12-4 ASSLRGAYGYT
13 TRBJ2-3 TRBV29-1 SAETDRGRADTQY
10 TRBJ2-1 TRBV9 ASSGPGYEQF
15 TRBJ2-1 TRBV12-5 ASGTGTSGSVWNEQF
13 TRBJ2-3 TRBV9 ASSKGQGWADTQY
12 TRBJ2-7 TRBV10-2 ASSVGPGSYEQY
13 TRBJ2-1 TRBV25-1 ASTRGSGRVNEQF
13 TRBJ2-1 TRBV24-1 ATRGLAGVWNEQF
13 TRBJ1-5 TRBV5-1 ASSPGGSGNQPQH
12 TRBJ1-5 TRBV5-1 ASSPSGANQPQH
14 TRBJ2-1 TRBV5-1 ASSLRWAGGSNEQF
13 TRBJ2-1 TRBV28 ASSRPGTSFPEQF
12 TRBJ1-5 TRBV2 ASSGTVSNQPQH
12 TRBJ2-3 TRBV27 ASSFRASTDTQY